The 14 T cell receptor beta chains below were found in one sample sequenced in a study of cytomegalovirus exposure and HLA in healthy donors. The PCR had 60 Vbeta and 13 Jbeta primers. Sequencing was performed with immunoSEQ multiplex PCR; in TCRdb, only in-frame clones are kept and a portion is missing. The sample contains 72,000 or so clones, approximately 72% of which appear only once. Sample: PBMCs. The source is a woman aged 25 to 39 in good health and CMV-seropositive.

This clone was picked up a small number of times. The gene calls are TRBV4-2 and TRBJ2-7, with 9 bases that match TRBD2. Germline assignment: CDR1 LGHNA and CDR2 YNFKEQ. The junction had 6 bases not matched to a gene; V was cut back by 1 base and J by 2 bases. The CDR3 length is 16 residues. The CDR3 nucleotides are TGTGCCAGCAGCCAAGTGTCACTAGCGGGTGCCTACGAGCAGTACTTC. Translation gives CASSQVSLAGAYEQYF.

V gene TRBV30 combines with J gene TRBJ1-2; 7 bases align to TRBD1. The trim removed 0 bases at V and 7 bases at J, leaving 5 bases unmatched. The CDR3 is 13 amino acids. CDR1 and CDR2 (germline): GTSNPN, SVGIG (reference sequence). CDR3 residues: CAWSVGGSAGYTF. CDR3 in DNA: TGTGCCTGGAGTGTAGGGGGCTCTGCTGGCTACACCTTC.

The genes are TRBV7-2 and TRBJ1-1; 7 bases are shared with TRBD1. Losses at the gene ends were 5 bases for V and 13 bases for J; bases not matched to a gene: 13. The CDR3 has 13 residues. Germline V CDR1 and CDR2: SGHTA, FQGNSA. CDR3 coding DNA: TGTGCCAGCAGCCCCATAAGACAGGGTGGCGTTTTCTTT. This gives the protein CASSPIRQGGVFF.

This clone showed up just a few times. This chain connects TRBV25-1 to TRBJ1-3; a weak D match, TRBD1 (6 bases). The CDR3 length is 14 residues. CDR1 is MGHDK, CDR2 SYGVNS, per germline. V was cut by 6 bases and J by 2 bases, with 11 bases left in between. DNA for the CDR3: TGTGCCAGCAGCATAACAGGGCCTGGAAACACCATATATTTT. Its protein is CASSITGPGNTIYF. Supplemented by reference TRBV25-1 and TRBJ1-3, the full variable domain reads EADIYQTPRYLVIGTGKKITLECSQTMGHDKMYWYQQDPGMELHLIHYSYGVNSTEKGDLSSESTVSRIRTEHFPLTLESARPSHTSQYLCASSITGPGNTIYFGEGSWLTVV.

This clone has more than one count but fewer than ten. The chain has TRBV7-2 and TRBJ2-1; a possible D gene is TRBD2 (5 bases). The V and J ends lost 1 base and 7 bases respectively, with 8 bases between them. The V gene's germline CDR1 is SGHTA and CDR2 FQGNSA. The CDR3 has 13 residues. DNA of the CDR3: TGTGCCAGCAGCTTAGTCCCGGGGAATGAGCAGTTCTTC. It is translated as CASSLVPGNEQFF.

This sequence joins TRBV6-5 and TRBJ1-5; 7 nucleotides agree with TRBD1. V trimming: 6 bases; J trimming: 5 bases; junction bases outside the gene matches: 7. This CDR3 region has 14 residues. Germline V gene sequence: CDR1 MNHEY, CDR2 SVGAGI. CDR3 coding DNA: TGTGCCAGCAGCCAAGACAGGGAGGATCAGCCCCAGCATTTT. Protein: CASSQDREDQPQHF.

The chain is built from TRBV6-1 and TRBJ2-7; 9 nucleotides match TRBD2. CDR3 length equals 14 residues. V gave up 2 bases and J gave up 4 bases; unmatched junction bases: 3. Looked up from germline, CDR1 is MNHNS and CDR2 is SASEGT. The CDR3 here is CASSELAGGYEQYF. CDR3 bases: TGTGCCAGCAGTGAATTGGCGGGAGGGTACGAGCAGTACTTC.

This rearrangement joins TRBV10-3 to TRBJ2-2; a possible D gene is TRBD2 (5 bases). CDR1 is ENHRY and CDR2 is SYGVKD in the germline V gene. With 2 bases removed from V and 7 bases from J, the gap between germline ends came to 11 bases. The CDR3 consists of 14 residues. The DNA for the CDR3 is TGTGCCATCAGTGAGACTAGTGTGGGCGGGGAGCTGTTTTTT. Its translation: CAISETSVGGELFF.

The J gene is TRBJ2-5, the V gene TRBV9, with TRBD2 matching over 9 bases. V shed 1 base and J 4 bases; nucleotides not matched to a gene: 11. Germline-derived CDR1 and CDR2 are SGDLS and YYNGEE. This CDR3 region has 17 residues. The CDR3 DNA is TGTGCCAGCAGCGTAACCGATAGCGGGAGTCGCGGAGAGACCCAGTACTTC. Amino acids: CASSVTDSGSRGETQYF.

The rearrangement uses TRBV4-3 and TRBJ2-1; no definite D call. The length of the CDR3 is 15 residues. The germline gives CDR1 LGHNA, CDR2 YSLEER. Trimming stripped 0 bases from V and 4 bases from J, with 10 bases between. The CDR3 DNA is TGCGCCAGCAGCCAAGATTCTACTACGTACAATGAGCAGTTCTTC. Residues: CASSQDSTTYNEQFF.

The chain employs TRBV9 and TRBJ2-5, with TRBD2 matching 10 bases. The V and J ends lost 1 base and 2 bases, in that order; junction bases with no gene match: 8. The germline gives CDR1 SGDLS, CDR2 YYNGEE. CDR3 length: 17 amino acids. CDR3 amino acids: CASSVTGTSALQETQYF. CDR3 nucleotides: TGTGCCAGCAGCGTAACCGGGACTAGCGCTTTACAAGAGACCCAGTACTTC. Drawing the rest from reference TRBV9 and TRBJ2-5, the complete variable domain is DSGVTQTPKHLITATGQRVTLRCSPRSGDLSVYWYQQSLDQGLQFLIQYYNGEERAKGNILERFSAQQFPDLHSELNLSSLELGDSALYFCASSVTGTSALQETQYFGPGTRLLVL.

This chain connects TRBV28 to TRBJ1-5, with TRBD1 matching over 12 bases. The CDR3 has 14 amino acids. V lost 10 bases, J lost 5 bases, and 6 bases stayed unmatched. Germline CDR1 and CDR2: MDHEN and SYDVKM. CDR3 nucleotide sequence: TGTGCCACGACCCGGGACAGGGGGCATCAGCCCCAGCATTTT. Its protein product is CATTRDRGHQPQHF.

This clone occurred once. The chain combines TRBV29-1 with TRBJ2-2; no clear D. CDR3 length: 12 residues. Germline CDR1 SQVTM, CDR2 ANQGSEA. Trimming took 0 bases from V and 10 from J, leaving 9 bases between them. CDR3 region: CSVEDRSEELFF. The CDR3 DNA is TGCAGCGTTGAAGATCGGTCCGAGGAGCTGTTTTTT.

This chain links TRBV2 with TRBJ2-1; 7 bases fit TRBD2. Trimming cost V 6 bases and J 10 bases; bases outside gene matches: 6. This CDR3 has 12 residues. From germline, CDR1 is SNHLY and CDR2 FYNNEI. The CDR3 DNA follows: TGTGCCAGCAGGCAAACTAGCGCAGAGCAGTTCTTC. Translation: CASRQTSAEQFF.